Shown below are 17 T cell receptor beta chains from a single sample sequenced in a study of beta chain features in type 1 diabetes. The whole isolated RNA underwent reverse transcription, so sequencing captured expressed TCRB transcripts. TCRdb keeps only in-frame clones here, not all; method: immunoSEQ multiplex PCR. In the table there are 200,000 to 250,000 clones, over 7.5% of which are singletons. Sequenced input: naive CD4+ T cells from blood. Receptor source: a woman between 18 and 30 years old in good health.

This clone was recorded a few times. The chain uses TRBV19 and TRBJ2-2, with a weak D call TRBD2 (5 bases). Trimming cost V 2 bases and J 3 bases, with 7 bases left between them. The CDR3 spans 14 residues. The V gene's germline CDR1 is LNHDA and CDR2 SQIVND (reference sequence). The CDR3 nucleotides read TGTGCCAGTAGTATAACGCGGGACACCGGGGAGCTGTTTTTT. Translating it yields CASSITRDTGELFF.

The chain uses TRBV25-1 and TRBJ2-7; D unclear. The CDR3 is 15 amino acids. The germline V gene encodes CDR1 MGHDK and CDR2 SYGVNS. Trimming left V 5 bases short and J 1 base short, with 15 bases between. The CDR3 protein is CASSFGPPLSYEQYF. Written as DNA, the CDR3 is TGTGCCAGCAGTTTTGGGCCCCCTCTTTCCTACGAGCAGTACTTC.

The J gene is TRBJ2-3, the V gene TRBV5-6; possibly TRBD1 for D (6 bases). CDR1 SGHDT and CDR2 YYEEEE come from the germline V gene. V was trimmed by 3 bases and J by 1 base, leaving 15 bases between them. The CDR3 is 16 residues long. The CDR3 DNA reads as TGTGCCAGCAGCTCCTACAGGGTATCCCGCACAGATACGCAGTATTTT. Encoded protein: CASSSYRVSRTDTQYF.

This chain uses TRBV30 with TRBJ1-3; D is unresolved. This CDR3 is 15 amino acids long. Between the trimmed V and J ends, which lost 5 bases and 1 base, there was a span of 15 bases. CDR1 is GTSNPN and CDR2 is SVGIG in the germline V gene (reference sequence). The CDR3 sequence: CAWESGLVSGNTIYF. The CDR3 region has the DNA TGTGCCTGGGAAAGCGGGTTGGTGTCTGGAAACACCATATATTTT.

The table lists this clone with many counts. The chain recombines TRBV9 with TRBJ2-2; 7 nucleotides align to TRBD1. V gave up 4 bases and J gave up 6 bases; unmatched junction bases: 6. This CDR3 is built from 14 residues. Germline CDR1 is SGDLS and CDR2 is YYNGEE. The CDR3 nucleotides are TGTGCCAGCAGCATCCGGACAGGTTCCGGGGAGCTGTTTTTT. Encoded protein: CASSIRTGSGELFF. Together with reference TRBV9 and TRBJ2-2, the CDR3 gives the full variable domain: DSGVTQTPKHLITATGQRVTLRCSPRSGDLSVYWYQQSLDQGLQFLIQYYNGEERAKGNILERFSAQQFPDLHSELNLSSLELGDSALYFCASSIRTGSGELFFGEGSRLTVL.

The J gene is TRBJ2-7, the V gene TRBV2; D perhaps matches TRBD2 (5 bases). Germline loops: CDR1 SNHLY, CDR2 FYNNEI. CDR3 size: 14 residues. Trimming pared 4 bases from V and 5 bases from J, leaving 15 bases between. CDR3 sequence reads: CASSAVVGVNEQYF. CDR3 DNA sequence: TGTGCCAGCAGTGCCGTAGTCGGGGTAAACGAGCAGTACTTC.

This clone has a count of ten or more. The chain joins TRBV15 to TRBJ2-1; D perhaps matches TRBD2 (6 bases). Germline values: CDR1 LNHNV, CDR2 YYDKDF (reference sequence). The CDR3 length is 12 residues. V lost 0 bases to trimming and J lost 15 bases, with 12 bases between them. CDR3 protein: CATSRDTGTVFF. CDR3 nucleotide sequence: TGTGCCACCAGCAGAGACACCGGGACTGTGTTCTTC.

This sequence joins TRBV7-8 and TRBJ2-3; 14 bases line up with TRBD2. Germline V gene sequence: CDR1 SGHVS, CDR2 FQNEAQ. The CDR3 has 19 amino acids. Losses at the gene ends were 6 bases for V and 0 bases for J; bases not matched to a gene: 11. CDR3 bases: TGTGCCAGCAGAAGTGCGAGGACTAGCGGGAGGTTTAGCACAGATACGCAGTATTTT. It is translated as CASRSARTSGRFSTDTQYF.

The CDR3 sequence: CASSILAANTGELFF. The CDR3 DNA reads TGCGCCAGCAGCATCTTAGCGGCTAACACCGGGGAGCTGTTTTTT. The chain carries TRBV5-1 and TRBJ2-2; maybe TRBD2 (6 bases). Germline V gives CDR1 SGHRS, CDR2 YFSETQ. Trimming pared 4 bases from V and 2 bases from J, leaving 12 bases between. This CDR3 contains 15 residues.

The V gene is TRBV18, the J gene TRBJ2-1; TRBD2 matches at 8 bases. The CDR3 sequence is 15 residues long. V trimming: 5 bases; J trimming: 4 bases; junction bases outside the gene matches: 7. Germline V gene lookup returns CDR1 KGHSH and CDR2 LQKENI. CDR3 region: CASSSPGLGYNEQFF. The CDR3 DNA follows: TGTGCCAGCTCATCTCCGGGACTAGGATACAATGAGCAGTTCTTC.

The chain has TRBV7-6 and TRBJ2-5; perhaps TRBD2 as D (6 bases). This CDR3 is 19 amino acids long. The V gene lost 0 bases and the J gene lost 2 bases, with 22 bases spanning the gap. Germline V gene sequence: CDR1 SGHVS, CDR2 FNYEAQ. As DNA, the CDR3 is TGTGCCAGCAGCTTAGCGGCGATAGGCGGGACCCCCCAACAAGAGACCCAGTACTTC. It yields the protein CASSLAAIGGTPQQETQYF.

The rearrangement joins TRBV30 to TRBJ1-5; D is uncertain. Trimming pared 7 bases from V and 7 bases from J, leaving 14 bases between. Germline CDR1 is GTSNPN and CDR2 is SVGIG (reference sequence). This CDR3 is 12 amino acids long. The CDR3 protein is CAYGTSEQPQHF. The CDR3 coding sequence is TGTGCCTACGGTACGAGTGAGCAGCCCCAGCATTTT.

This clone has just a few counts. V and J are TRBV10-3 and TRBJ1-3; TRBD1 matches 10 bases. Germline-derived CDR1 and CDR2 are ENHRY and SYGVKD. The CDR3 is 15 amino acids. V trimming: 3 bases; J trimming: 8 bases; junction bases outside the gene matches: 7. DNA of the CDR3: TGTGCCATCAGTGATCAGACAGGGGGCGAATACACCATATATTTT. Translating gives CAISDQTGGEYTIYF.

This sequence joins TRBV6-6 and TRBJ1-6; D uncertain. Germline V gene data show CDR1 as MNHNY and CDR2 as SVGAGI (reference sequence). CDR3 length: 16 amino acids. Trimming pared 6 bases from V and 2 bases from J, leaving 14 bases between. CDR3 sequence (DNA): TGTGCCAGCAGGCCTTCGGAGGGAGCCTATAATTCACCCCTCCACTTT. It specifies CASRPSEGAYNSPLHF.

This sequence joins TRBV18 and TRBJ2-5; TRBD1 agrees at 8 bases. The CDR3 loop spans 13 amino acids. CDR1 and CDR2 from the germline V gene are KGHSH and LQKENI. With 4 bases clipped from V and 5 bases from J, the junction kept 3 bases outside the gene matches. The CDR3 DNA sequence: TGTGCCAGCTCACGGGACAGGACGGAGACCCAGTACTTC. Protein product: CASSRDRTETQYF.

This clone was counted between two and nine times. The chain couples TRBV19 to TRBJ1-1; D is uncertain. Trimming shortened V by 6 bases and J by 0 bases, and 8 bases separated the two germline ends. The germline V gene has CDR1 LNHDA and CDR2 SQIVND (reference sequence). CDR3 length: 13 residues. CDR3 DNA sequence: TGTGCCAGTAGCTCGCGTATGAACACTGAAGCTTTCTTT. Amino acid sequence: CASSSRMNTEAFF. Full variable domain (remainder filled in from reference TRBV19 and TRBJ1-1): DGGITQSPKYLFRKEGQNVTLSCEQNLNHDAMYWYRQDPGQGLRLIYYSQIVNDFQKGDIAEGYSVSREKKESFPLTVTSAQKNPTAFYLCASSSRMNTEAFFGQGTRLTVV.

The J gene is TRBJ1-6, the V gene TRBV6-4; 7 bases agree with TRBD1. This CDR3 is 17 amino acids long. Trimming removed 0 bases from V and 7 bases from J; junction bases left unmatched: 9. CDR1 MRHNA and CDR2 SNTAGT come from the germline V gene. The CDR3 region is CASSDSYAPGGNSPLHF. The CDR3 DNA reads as TGTGCCAGCAGTGACTCGTACGCGCCAGGGGGAAATTCACCCCTCCACTTT.